One sample yielded the 18 T cell receptor beta chains listed below, sequenced in a study of metastatic and nonmetastatic thyroid tumors. TCRdb ran MiXCR on the PCR reads. The sample contains over 11,000 clones, 20% to 30% of which appear only once. Ahead of thyroid surgery, no patient had received treatment of any kind. Sequenced input: blood. The source is a female donor with papillary thyroid cancer or a benign thyroid nodule (not recorded which). Some clones in this sample may be carry-over from other donors' samples.

This clone was counted at least ten times. This may be a read error: a much more frequent sequence differs by one nucleotide. J is TRBJ1-1 and V is TRBV10-3; D is possibly TRBD1 (5 bases). Germline CDR1 is ENHRY and CDR2 is SYGVKD. The CDR3 consists of 11 residues. This CDR3 reads CALRAGNEAFF. The DNA for the CDR3 is TGTGCCCTCAGGGCGGGCAATGAAGCTTTCTTT.

This clone was observed at least ten times. This chain links TRBV20-1 with TRBJ1-1; D gene ambiguous. V was pared by 0 bases and J by 11 bases, with 16 bases between. The CDR3 runs to 13 residues. Germline loops: CDR1 DFQATT, CDR2 SNEGSKA (reference sequence). CDR3 in amino acids: CSAREQQVRRAFF. The CDR3 DNA sequence: TGCAGTGCTAGAGAGCAGCAGGTTCGGAGGGCTTTCTTT.

This sequence joins TRBV28 and TRBJ1-4; TRBD1 matches at 9 bases. CDR1 MDHEN and CDR2 SYDVKM come from the germline V gene. The CDR3 runs 17 residues. Germline trimming cut 5 bases from V and 6 bases from J; bases unmatched to any gene: 13. The CDR3 sequence: CASSPPGTGNEDEKLFF. The CDR3 bases are TGTGCCAGCAGTCCACCCGGGACAGGGAATGAGGATGAAAAACTGTTTTTT.

The V and J genes are TRBV11-2 and TRBJ2-5; D may be TRBD1 (6 bases). Germline CDR1 and CDR2: SGHAT and FQNNGV. Trimming stripped 1 base from V and 9 bases from J, with 12 bases between. The CDR3 extends over 13 amino acids. The CDR3 DNA follows: TGTGCCAGCAGCTTAGCAGGGTCAGGGGCCCAGTACTTC. As protein: CASSLAGSGAQYF.

The chain is built from TRBV11-1 and TRBJ2-6, with 10 bases that match TRBD1. With 5 bases clipped from V and 0 bases from J, the junction kept 7 bases outside the gene matches. The CDR3 has 18 amino acids. The germline gives CDR1 SGHAT, CDR2 FQDESV (reference sequence). CDR3 sequence: CASSRTGGRLSGANVLTF. Here the CDR3 DNA reads TGTGCCAGCAGCAGGACAGGGGGGAGGCTCTCTGGGGCCAACGTCCTGACTTTC.

This clone was found many times. The chain carries TRBV7-2 and TRBJ2-5, with D maybe TRBD1 (6 bases). Per germline, CDR1 SGHTA and CDR2 FQGNSA. The CDR3 length is 15 residues. Trimming left V 5 bases short and J 0 bases short, with 13 bases between. Here the CDR3 DNA reads TGTGCCAGCAGCCTAGGGGGTGGGTACCAAGAGACCCAGTACTTC. This sequence encodes CASSLGGGYQETQYF.

The chain links TRBV20-1 to TRBJ2-5; no clear D gene. The V end was cut by 7 bases, the J end by 4 bases, with 16 bases between. Germline CDR1 DFQATT, CDR2 SNEGSKA (reference sequence). There are 13 residues in the CDR3. The CDR3 nucleotides are TGCAGTGTGGACGTTGTGCTCGGAGAGACCCAGTACTTC. Translating gives CSVDVVLGETQYF.

This rearrangement joins TRBV12-3 or TRBV12-4 to TRBJ1-5; 8 nucleotides match TRBD1. The CDR3 covers 12 residues. The junction had 6 bases not matched to a gene; V was cut back by 2 bases and J by 15 bases. The CDR3 protein is CASSLTGGRLHF. The DNA for the CDR3 is TGTGCCAGCAGTTTAACAGGGGGTAGGCTGCATTTT.

A single count supports this clone. The conserved phenylalanine or tryptophan normally closing the CDR3 is absent here, so this likely arose from a read error. The CDR3 DNA follows: TGTGCCAGCATCTTCCCGGACACCTTATACGAGCAGTACCTC. Protein: CASIFPDTLYEQYL. The chain uses TRBV7-9 and TRBJ2-7; possible D gene TRBD1, 5 bases. The V and J ends lost 7 bases and 4 bases respectively, with 17 bases between them. CDR3 length equals 14 residues. CDR1 and CDR2 (germline): SEHNR, FQNEAQ (reference sequence).

The rearrangement links TRBV7-2 to TRBJ1-1; D is unclear. Looked up from germline, CDR1 is SGHTA and CDR2 is FQGNSA. Trimming cost V 0 bases and J 0 bases, with 11 bases left between them. This CDR3 region has 16 residues. DNA of the CDR3: TGTGCCAGCAGCTTAGCAGGTGGGAAAATGAACACTGAAGCTTTCTTT. This gives the protein CASSLAGGKMNTEAFF.

The chain carries TRBV19 and TRBJ2-3, with 13 bases fitting TRBD2. The CDR3 has 15 amino acids. Germline V lookup: CDR1 LNHDA, CDR2 SQIVND (reference sequence). J was trimmed by 5 bases and V by 6 bases; bases with no gene match: 5. CDR3 nucleotide sequence: TGTGCCAGTAGCCGGACTAGCGGGAGTCTAGATACGCAGTATTTT. Amino acid sequence: CASSRTSGSLDTQYF. The variable domain in full, with the rest retrieved from reference TRBV19 and TRBJ2-3, is DGGITQSPKYLFRKEGQNVTLSCEQNLNHDAMYWYRQDPGQGLRLIYYSQIVNDFQKGDIAEGYSVSREKKESFPLTVTSAQKNPTAFYLCASSRTSGSLDTQYFGPGTRLTVL.

V usage is TRBV6-1 and J usage is TRBJ2-2; TRBD1 matches 7 bases. Germline V gives CDR1 MNHNS, CDR2 SASEGT. This CDR3 spans 12 amino acids. V dropped 7 bases and J dropped 7; count of bases not matched to a gene: 3. The CDR3 sequence is CASKQGNGELFF. The CDR3 bases are TGTGCCAGCAAACAGGGGAACGGGGAGCTGTTTTTT.

The CDR3 sequence is CSANSGNTDTQYF. Here the CDR3 DNA reads TGCAGTGCAAATAGCGGGAACACAGATACGCAGTATTTT. The chain links TRBV20-1 to TRBJ2-3; 8 nucleotides match TRBD2. CDR3 length: 13 residues. CDR1 and CDR2 (germline): DFQATT, SNEGSKA (reference sequence). V gave up 6 bases and J gave up 2 bases; unmatched junction bases: 4.

This CDR3 is CASSDPRVTGNTIYF. The CDR3 DNA reads TGTGCCAGCAGCGACCCCAGGGTCACCGGAAACACCATATATTTT. The chain carries TRBV6-1 and TRBJ1-3; D possibly corresponds to TRBD1 (5 bases). This CDR3 comprises 15 residues. Germline CDR1 reads MNHNS; CDR2 reads SASEGT. V was cut by 6 bases and J by 4 bases, with 16 bases left in between.

This clone was counted at least ten times. The CDR3 protein is CSATRWTGGTVEPQHF. DNA of the CDR3: TGCAGTGCGACCCGCTGGACAGGGGGAACGGTTGAGCCCCAGCATTTT. J is TRBJ1-5 and V is TRBV20-1, with 10 bases identical to TRBD1. Germline V gene lookup returns CDR1 DFQATT and CDR2 SNEGSKA (reference sequence). CDR3 length equals 16 residues. Unmatched junction bases numbered 16, after V lost 6 bases and J lost 8 bases.

This clone is medium-sized in the sample. The sample holds other DNA sequences that translate to the same CDR3. This chain joins TRBV7-9 and TRBJ2-7; no clear D gene. There are 12 residues in the CDR3. The germline gives CDR1 SEHNR, CDR2 FQNEAQ (reference sequence). V lost 1 base, J lost 4 bases, and 5 bases lay in between. The CDR3 protein is CASSLGQYEQYF. The CDR3 DNA reads TGTGCCAGCAGCTTAGGGCAGTACGAGCAGTACTTC.

This clone is labeled medium-sized. V and J are TRBV28 and TRBJ1-5; no clear D gene. Trimming pared 6 bases from V and 1 base from J, leaving 7 bases between. The CDR3 sequence is 13 residues long. Germline assignment: CDR1 MDHEN and CDR2 SYDVKM. CDR3 amino acids: CASRLDSNQPQHF. The CDR3, as DNA: TGTGCCAGCAGATTGGACAGCAATCAGCCCCAGCATTTT.

Many counts were recorded for this clone. The J gene is TRBJ2-3, the V gene TRBV7-8, with 9 nucleotides matching TRBD2. Germline V lookup: CDR1 SGHVS, CDR2 FQNEAQ. The V segment lost 1 base and the J segment 1 base; nucleotides outside the gene matches: 3. The CDR3 covers 16 residues. CDR3 nucleotide sequence: TGTGCCAGCAGCTTAGAGGCTAGCGGGGGCACAGATACGCAGTATTTT. It specifies CASSLEASGGTDTQYF.